This passage covers 14 T cell receptor beta chains from one sample sequenced in a study of technical replicates of blood from several donors. The protocol was immunoSEQ multiplex PCR, while the TCRdb copy is restricted to in-frame clones and leaves out a portion. The data contain around 100,000 clones, roughly 94% of them singletons. Sequencing used T cells isolated from PBMCs. The receptor source for this set is a human donor in good health.

Here the CDR3 DNA reads TGTGCCATCAGTCGACAGGGGGCATCCGGAAACACCATATATTTT. It is translated as CAISRQGASGNTIYF. The V call is TRBV10-3, the J call TRBJ1-3; 10 positions agree with TRBD1. Per germline, CDR1 ENHRY and CDR2 SYGVKD. The V gene end was trimmed by 5 bases and the J gene end by 4 bases; junction bases not matched to a gene: 5. The CDR3 is made up of 15 amino acids.

The chain carries TRBV10-3 and TRBJ2-7, with TRBD1 as a possible D gene (5 bases). The CDR3 consists of 12 residues. The V gene lost 5 bases and the J gene lost 3 bases, with 8 bases spanning the gap. Germline V gene lookup returns CDR1 ENHRY and CDR2 SYGVKD. CDR3 sequence (DNA): TGTGCCATCAGTAGACAGAACTACGAGCAGTACTTC. It specifies CAISRQNYEQYF.

The chain is built from TRBV28 and TRBJ1-4; 7 nucleotides match TRBD1. The CDR3 loop spans 14 amino acids. Germline CDR1 reads MDHEN; CDR2 reads SYDVKM. V lost 5 bases to trimming and J lost 8 bases; unmatched junction nucleotides: 8. The CDR3 DNA reads TGTGCCAGCAGTCTACAGGGGCTGAGGGAAAAACTGTTTTTT. Translation gives CASSLQGLREKLFF.

This clone came up once. The CDR3 reads CASSLDGNSYEQYF. For the CDR3, the DNA is TGTGCCAGCAGTTTGGACGGGAACTCCTACGAGCAGTACTTC. The chain links TRBV27 to TRBJ2-7, with D maybe TRBD2 (5 bases). The germline CDR1 and CDR2 sequences are MNHEY and SMNVEV (reference sequence). CDR3 size: 14 residues. Trimming removed 3 bases from V and 0 bases from J, with 9 bases in between.

The chain links TRBV21-1 to TRBJ2-1; the table assigns TRBD2, which was not confirmed against the DNA. TRBV21-1 is tagged as a pseudogene. The CDR3 is 18 amino acids. The CDR3 DNA sequence: TGTGCCAGCAGCAAAACCGGTAGCGGGACCTATGGGTACAATGAGCAGTTCTTC. Translation: CASSKTGSGTYGYNEQFF.

The chain joins TRBV28 to TRBJ1-3; no firm D call. CDR1 and CDR2 (germline): MDHEN, SYDVKM. The CDR3 is 12 amino acids. Trimming stripped 1 base from V and 4 bases from J, with 2 bases between. CDR3 in amino acids: CASSLLGNTIYF. The DNA for the CDR3 is TGTGCCAGCAGTTTATTAGGAAACACCATATATTTT.

J is TRBJ2-7 and V is TRBV6-6; no clear D. This CDR3 is built from 14 residues. Trimming left V 6 bases short and J 4 bases short, with 16 bases between. Germline assignment: CDR1 MNHNY and CDR2 SVGAGI (reference sequence). CDR3 nucleotides: TGTGCCAGCAGCTCGTCCCGGGTCATATACGAGCAGTACTTC. It yields the protein CASSSSRVIYEQYF.

This clone was detected only once. The chain employs TRBV27 and TRBJ1-2; 8 bases agree with TRBD1. V was clipped by 5 bases and J by 2 bases; unmatched bases: 4. Germline V gives CDR1 MNHEY, CDR2 SMNVEV (reference sequence). The CDR3 contains 14 residues. The CDR3: CASSQDRGNYGYTF. CDR3 sequence (DNA): TGTGCCAGCAGTCAAGACAGGGGCAACTATGGCTACACCTTC.

The chain links TRBV30 to TRBJ2-7, with 7 positions matching TRBD1. The CDR3 is 13 amino acids. V was pared by 3 bases and J by 5 bases, with 7 bases of the junction left unmatched. Germline lookup yields CDR1 GTSNPN and CDR2 SVGIG (reference sequence). DNA for the CDR3: TGTGCCTGGAGAGAGACAGGGACCCACGAGCAGTACTTC. Translation: CAWRETGTHEQYF.

This chain joins TRBV10-1 and TRBJ2-2; 8 nucleotides align to TRBD2. Unmatched junction bases numbered 8, after V lost 7 bases and J lost 7 bases. This CDR3 comprises 14 residues. The germline gives CDR1 WNHNN, CDR2 SYGVQD (reference sequence). CDR3 amino acids: CASTVEAGVGELFF. The DNA for the CDR3 is TGCGCCAGCACCGTCGAAGCGGGAGTCGGGGAGCTGTTTTTT.

This chain's CDR3 is CASSPGLAEQETQYF. DNA for the CDR3: TGTGCCAGCAGCCCGGGACTAGCGGAGCAAGAGACCCAGTACTTC. This chain connects TRBV11-3 to TRBJ2-5, with 11 bases identical to TRBD2. The CDR3 extends over 15 amino acids. Germline CDR1 reads SGHNT; CDR2 reads YENEEA. J was trimmed by 2 bases and V by 5 bases; bases with no gene match: 4. The full variable domain, completed using reference TRBV11-3 and TRBJ2-5, is EAGVVQSPRYKIIEKKQPVAFWCNPISGHNTLYWYLQNLGQGPELLIRYENEEAVDDSQLPKDRFSAERLKGVDSTLKIQPAELGDSAVYLCASSPGLAEQETQYFGPGTRLLVL.

This chain uses TRBV19 with TRBJ2-5, with a possible D match to TRBD1 (6 bases). Trimming removed 3 bases at V and 4 bases at J, with 12 bases between. Germline CDR1 and CDR2: LNHDA and SQIVND (reference sequence). The length of the CDR3 is 14 residues. The CDR3 sequence: CASSMGIGGETQYF. The DNA for the CDR3 is TGTGCCAGTAGTATGGGGATAGGGGGAGAGACCCAGTACTTC.

As DNA, the CDR3 is TGTGCCAGCAGCTTGGAGACTAGCACAGATACGCAGTATTTT. Translation: CASSLETSTDTQYF. The V gene is TRBV7-9, the J gene TRBJ2-3; D gene uncertain. The CDR3 is 14 amino acids. V was pared by 3 bases and J by 0 bases, with 7 bases between. Germline V gene lookup returns CDR1 SEHNR and CDR2 FQNEAQ (reference sequence).

The rearrangement uses TRBV5-8 and TRBJ2-2, with D possibly TRBD2 on 6 matching bases. Between the trimmed V and J ends, which lost 2 bases and 6 bases, there was a span of 20 bases. The CDR3 covers 17 residues. CDR1 SGHTS and CDR2 YDEGEE come from the germline V gene. CDR3 sequence reads: CASSFKGGREISGELFF. The CDR3 nucleotides read TGTGCCAGCAGCTTCAAGGGTGGACGGGAGATCTCCGGGGAGCTGTTTTTT.